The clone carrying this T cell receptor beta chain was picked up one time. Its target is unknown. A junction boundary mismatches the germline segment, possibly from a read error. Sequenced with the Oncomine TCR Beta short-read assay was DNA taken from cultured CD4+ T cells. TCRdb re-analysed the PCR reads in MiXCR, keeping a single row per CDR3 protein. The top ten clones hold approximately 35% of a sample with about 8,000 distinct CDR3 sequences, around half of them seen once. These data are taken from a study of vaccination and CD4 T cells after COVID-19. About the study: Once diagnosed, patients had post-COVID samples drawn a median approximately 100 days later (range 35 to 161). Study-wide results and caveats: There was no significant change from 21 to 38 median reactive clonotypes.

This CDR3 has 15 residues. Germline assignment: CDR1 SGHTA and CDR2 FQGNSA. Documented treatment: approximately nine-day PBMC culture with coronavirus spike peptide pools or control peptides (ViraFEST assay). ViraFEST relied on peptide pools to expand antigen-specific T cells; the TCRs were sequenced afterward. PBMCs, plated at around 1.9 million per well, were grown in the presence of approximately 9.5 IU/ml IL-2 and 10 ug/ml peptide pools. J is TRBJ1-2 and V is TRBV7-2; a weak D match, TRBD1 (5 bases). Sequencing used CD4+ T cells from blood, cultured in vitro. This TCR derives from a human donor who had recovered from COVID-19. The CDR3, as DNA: TGTGCCAGCAGCATAGCAGGGCAGGCTATCTATGGCTACACCTTC. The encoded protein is CASSIAGQAIYGYTF.